The present TCR beta chain was sequenced within a study of blood T cell repertoires in COVID-19. Overall study: T cells, B-cell-depleted T cells, or PBMCs provided the cDNA or gDNA that served as material.

This CDR3 region has 11 residues. Germline V gives CDR1 SGHAT, CDR2 FQNNGV. The ends lost 3 bases at V and 13 bases at J; junction bases unmatched: 4. Per the study methods: Reference gene primer amplification gave estimated nucleated cell counts. Sequenced by immunoSEQ multiplex PCR; TCRdb stores in-frame clones only, minus some. The V and J calls and clone size come from that table; D and trimming were worked out from the DNA. The sample lists about 64,000 clones, approximately 82% occurring once. The J gene is TRBJ1-2, the V gene TRBV11-2, with TRBD1 matching over 8 bases. The sequence was collected from a woman between 55 and 75 years old with acute or convalescent COVID-19. Sequencing used peripheral blood. CDR3 DNA sequence: TGTGCCAGCAGCTTGGCCAGGGGGCTCACCTTC. Its protein is CASSLARGLTF.